A single T cell receptor beta chain is shown here with its context. The record originates from a study of blood T cell repertoires in COVID-19. About the research overall: T cells, B-cell-depleted T cells, or PBMCs provided the cDNA or gDNA that served as material.

Clones were read by immunoSEQ multiplex PCR, and TCRdb kept only the in-frame ones, dropping some. The sample has tens of thousands of clones, about 81% seen once. Source material: peripheral blood. This TCR was sampled from a human donor in a cohort sampled during active COVID-19.

The CDR3 coding sequence is TGTGCCAGCAGTTTGATGGCCAGGGATGGCTACACCTTC. As protein: CASSLMARDGYTF. The chain combines TRBV28 with TRBJ1-2, with D possibly being TRBD1 (5 bases). The CDR3 length is 13 residues. Trimming shortened V by 3 bases and J by 6 bases, and 11 bases separated the two germline ends. Germline CDR1 and CDR2: MDHEN and SYDVKM.